These 30 T cell receptor beta chains originate from one sample sequenced in a study of CD8+CD57+ T cells in acquired aplastic anemia. Patients sequenced had flow cytometry evidence of CD8+CD57+ cell expansion. The template for TCR beta VDJ and CDR3 sequence profiling was genomic DNA. TCRdb re-called the reads through MiXCR, storing one row per CDR3 protein. Of approximately 470,000 distinct CDR3 sequences in the sample, approximately 32% are singletons; the top ten hold roughly 0.8%. The sequencing input was sorted CD4+, CD8+, or CD8+CD57+ T cells (not recorded which) from PBMCs. The receptors were gathered from a human donor with aplastic anemia.

This clonotype has only a few counts. The chain is built from TRBV11-2 and TRBJ2-5; D gene ambiguous. Per the germline V gene, CDR1 is SGHAT and CDR2 is FQNNGV. V was cut by 5 bases and J by 5 bases, with 18 bases left in between. The CDR3 contains 15 residues. CDR3: CASSRYYDRSETQYF. The DNA for the CDR3 is TGTGCCAGCAGCCGATATTATGATCGATCCGAGACCCAGTACTTC.

A few counts support this clonotype. The rearrangement uses TRBV6-1 and TRBJ2-1; no clear D gene. This CDR3 is built from 13 residues. Trimming removed 4 bases from V and 8 bases from J, with 12 bases in between. CDR1 and CDR2 (germline): MNHNS, SASEGT. DNA for the CDR3: TGTGCCAGCAGTGTCGATGACCCCGATGAGCAGTTCTTC. Translating it yields CASSVDDPDEQFF.

This clonotype was seen only a few times. This chain links TRBV20-1 with TRBJ2-3; maybe TRBD1 (5 bases). The CDR3 has 13 amino acids. Trimming removed 8 bases at V and 5 bases at J, with 17 bases between. Germline lookup yields CDR1 DFQATT and CDR2 SNEGSKA (reference sequence). The CDR3 region is CSTSGRSQDTQYF. The CDR3 DNA sequence: TGCAGTACGTCAGGGCGGTCCCAAGATACGCAGTATTTT.

A few counts support this clonotype. The DNA for the CDR3 is TGTGCCAGCAGTTACACAGGGGATCCTGAAGCTTTCTTT. Protein product: CASSYTGDPEAFF. The V gene is TRBV7-9, the J gene TRBJ1-1; 7 bases match TRBD1. Germline CDR1 and CDR2: SEHNR and FQNEAQ (reference sequence). This CDR3 is 13 amino acids long. The trim removed 6 bases at V and 6 bases at J, leaving 7 bases unmatched.

This clonotype was detected ten times or more. The chain employs TRBV12-3 or TRBV12-4 and TRBJ1-2, with D possibly TRBD1 on 5 matching bases. The length of the CDR3 is 13 residues. V shed 0 bases and J shed 8 bases, with 10 bases lying between them. CDR3: CASSLAGVEGYTF. CDR3 in DNA: TGTGCCAGCAGTTTAGCAGGGGTAGAAGGCTACACCTTC.

This clonotype was seen at least ten times. The chain couples TRBV5-1 to TRBJ2-7; a weak D match, TRBD2 (5 bases). CDR1 and CDR2 from the germline V gene are SGHRS and YFSETQ. Trimming removed 4 bases from V and 4 bases from J, with 15 bases in between. The CDR3 covers 14 residues. The CDR3 here is CASSPTGITYEQYF. CDR3 sequence (DNA): TGCGCCAGCAGCCCCACCGGGATTACATACGAGCAGTACTTC.

This clonotype showed up many times. The V call is TRBV6-5, the J call TRBJ1-2; D perhaps matches TRBD1 (6 bases). CDR1 MNHEY and CDR2 SVGAGI come from the germline V gene. The CDR3 consists of 13 residues. The V and J ends lost 4 bases and 4 bases respectively, with 10 bases between them. This CDR3 reads CASSSGARYGYTF. In nucleotides, the CDR3 is TGTGCCAGCAGTTCAGGGGCACGCTATGGCTACACCTTC.

The table lists this clonotype with a few counts. The chain couples TRBV7-8 to TRBJ2-1, with TRBD2 as a possible D gene (7 bases). Germline V gives CDR1 SGHVS, CDR2 FQNEAQ. V was clipped by 6 bases and J by 2 bases, with 14 bases between them. The CDR3 extends over 15 amino acids. The DNA of the CDR3 is TGTGCCAGCAGGTCGGGGGGCCTCCCCTACAATGAGCAGTTCTTC. Amino acid sequence: CASRSGGLPYNEQFF.

The rearrangement uses TRBV28 and TRBJ1-6; no reliable D call. The CDR3 has 12 amino acids. Germline assignment: CDR1 MDHEN and CDR2 SYDVKM. V shed 3 bases and J shed 9 bases, with 6 bases lying between them. The CDR3 nucleotides are TGTGCCAGCAGTTTGGTAGCTTCACCCCTCCACTTT. Its protein is CASSLVASPLHF.

About this clonotype: At one end the junction does not follow the germline gene, possibly because of a read error. The chain employs TRBV11-1 and TRBJ1-6, with D possibly being TRBD1 (5 bases). Germline CDR1 and CDR2: SGHAT and FQDESV (reference sequence). The CDR3 is 16 amino acids. Written as DNA, the CDR3 is TGTGCCAGCAGCTTAGAGGGGATGGGTCCGGATTCACTCCTCCACTTT. Its protein is CASSLEGMGPDSLLHF.

This clonotype was observed a few times. A much larger clone lies one base from this, so it may be a read error. CDR3 nucleotide sequence: TGTGCCGCCAGCAGAGTCGGGGAAGAAAAACTGTTTTTT. This codes for CAASRVGEEKLFF. The chain links TRBV15 to TRBJ1-4; D is undetermined. Germline CDR1 reads LNHNV; CDR2 reads YYDKDF (reference sequence). CDR3 size: 13 residues.

To note about this clonotype: A much larger clone lies a single base off, so this may be a read error. The V gene is TRBV24-1, the J gene TRBJ1-3; no firm D call. Germline CDR1 is KGHDR and CDR2 is SFDVKD. The CDR3 totals 14 residues. V was cut by 5 bases and J by 3 bases, with 10 bases left in between. CDR3 sequence reads: CATSGSGIGNTIYF. The CDR3 DNA sequence: TGTGCCACCAGTGGTTCGGGGATTGGAAACACCATATATTTT.

The chain couples TRBV12-3 or TRBV12-4 to TRBJ2-3, with TRBD2 matching over 7 bases. The J segment lost 3 bases and the V segment lost 3 bases, leaving 3 bases of the junction unmatched. The CDR3 is made up of 14 amino acids. CDR3 sequence reads: CASSFGTMTDTQYF. CDR3 DNA sequence: TGTGCCAGCAGTTTCGGGACTATGACAGATACGCAGTATTTT.

This chain joins TRBV12-3 or TRBV12-4 and TRBJ1-3; D unresolved. V gave up 6 bases and J gave up 0 bases, with 9 bases separating them. The CDR3 is made up of 14 amino acids. CDR3 in amino acids: CASRLLSSGNTIYF. The CDR3 DNA follows: TGTGCCAGCAGGCTACTTAGCTCTGGAAACACCATATATTTT.

This chain joins TRBV20-1 and TRBJ2-5, with D possibly called TRBD1 or TRBD2 (6 bases each). V was shortened by 0 bases and J by 4 bases, with 15 bases between the two germline ends. Germline CDR1 DFQATT, CDR2 SNEGSKA (reference sequence). The CDR3 totals 15 residues. The CDR3 reads CSARELPGGRETQYF. CDR3 bases: TGCAGTGCTAGAGAACTTCCCGGGGGCAGAGAGACCCAGTACTTC.

V and J are TRBV19 and TRBJ2-6, with D hard to call. Germline V gene sequence: CDR1 LNHDA, CDR2 SQIVND (reference sequence). There are 14 residues in the CDR3. V was pared by 7 bases and J by 0 bases, with 7 bases between. The CDR3 reads CASKLDSGANVLTF. CDR3 sequence (DNA): TGTGCCAGTAAGCTGGACTCTGGGGCCAACGTCCTGACTTTC.

V usage is TRBV14 and J usage is TRBJ2-2; 8 nucleotides agree with TRBD1. V lost 3 bases, J lost 5 bases, and 11 bases stayed unmatched. The germline gives CDR1 SGHDN, CDR2 FVKESK. This CDR3 contains 17 residues. In nucleotides, the CDR3 is TGTGCCAGCAGCCACTCAAAGACAGGGGTACGGACCGGGGAGCTGTTTTTT. This translates into CASSHSKTGVRTGELFF.

In its sample, this clonotype was seen many times. The gene calls are TRBV11-1 and TRBJ1-2, with TRBD1 as a possible D gene (5 bases). Germline loops: CDR1 SGHAT, CDR2 FQDESV (reference sequence). V lost 4 bases and J lost 8, with 23 bases in between. This CDR3 region has 16 residues. The DNA for the CDR3 is TGTGCCAGCAGCTCGCAATATCCAACAGGAGTAACCGGCTACACCTTC. Protein sequence: CASSSQYPTGVTGYTF.

Points on this clonotype: Given a much more abundant clone one base away, this may be a read error. The rearrangement joins TRBV20-1 to TRBJ1-1; D may be TRBD1 (5 bases). Looked up from germline, CDR1 is DFQATT and CDR2 is SNEGSKA (reference sequence). Trimming removed 3 bases from V and 6 bases from J, with 11 bases in between. CDR3 length: 12 residues. Written as DNA, the CDR3 is TGCAGTGCTAGGGAAGGGGATTCTGAAGCTTTCTTT. Its protein product is CSAREGDSEAFF.

There are a few counts of this clonotype. This sequence joins TRBV7-2 and TRBJ2-2; D is perhaps TRBD1 (5 bases). The CDR3 runs 14 residues. Germline V lookup: CDR1 SGHTA, CDR2 FQGNSA. Trimming left V 5 bases short and J 1 base short, with 8 bases between. The CDR3 DNA reads TGTGCCAGCAGCCCGACAGTGAACACCGGGGAGCTGTTTTTT. Its translation: CASSPTVNTGELFF.

On this clonotype itself: This could be a read error, since a much larger clone is one nucleotide away. The gene calls are TRBV12-3 or TRBV12-4 and TRBJ1-6, with 7 nucleotides matching TRBD1. This CDR3 region has 13 residues. The CDR3 region has the DNA TGTACCAGCAGTTATAGGGGGCATTCACCCCTCCACTTT. This gives the protein CTSSYRGHSPLHF.

This sequence joins TRBV29-1 and TRBJ2-5, with 13 bases identical to TRBD2. This CDR3 spans 14 amino acids. Trimming cost V 7 bases and J 4 bases; bases outside gene matches: 6. Germline V gives CDR1 SQVTM, CDR2 ANQGSEA. This CDR3 reads CSAEGLAGLETQYF. In nucleotides, the CDR3 is TGCAGCGCCGAGGGACTAGCGGGGCTAGAGACCCAGTACTTC. Together with reference TRBV29-1 and TRBJ2-5, the CDR3 gives the full variable domain: SAVISQKPSRDICQRGTSLTIQCQVDSQVTMMFWYRQQPGQSLTLIATANQGSEATYESGFVIDKFPISRPNLTFSTLTVSNMSPEDSSIYLCSAEGLAGLETQYFGPGTRLLVL.

A word on this clonotype: A much larger clonotype is one base distant, so this may be a read error. The chain has TRBV10-1 and TRBJ2-3; D unclear. CDR1 and CDR2 (germline): WNHNN, SYGVQD (reference sequence). This CDR3 has 14 residues. In nucleotides, the CDR3 is TGCACCAGCAGCCACTCCAATTTGGTAGATACGCAGTATTTT. This translates into CTSSHSNLVDTQYF.

This clonotype was picked up many times. The chain employs TRBV10-1 and TRBJ2-1; TRBD2 is a possible D gene (5 bases). This CDR3 has 15 residues. Germline CDR1 WNHNN, CDR2 SYGVQD (reference sequence). With 3 bases removed from V and 3 bases from J, the gap between germline ends came to 12 bases. The CDR3 reads CASSDRGSGYNEQFF. The DNA for the CDR3 is TGCGCCAGCAGTGATAGAGGGTCAGGCTACAATGAGCAGTTCTTC.

This clonotype was seen once. An end of the junction differs from the germline gene, which may be a read error. The V and J genes are TRBV28 and TRBJ1-1; D is unresolved. The CDR3 spans 12 residues. Germline CDR1 and CDR2: MDHEN and SYDVKM. As DNA, the CDR3 is TGTGCCAGCAGTGCCTTAACCGCTGAAGCTCTCTTT. This translates into CASSALTAEALF.

The chain combines TRBV7-3 with TRBJ2-2; 8 nucleotides match TRBD1. Germline values: CDR1 SGHTA, CDR2 FQGTGA. The CDR3 extends over 16 amino acids. V was clipped by 2 bases and J by 4 bases; unmatched bases: 6. DNA for the CDR3: TGTGCCAGCAGCTTACGGTCAGGGGGCGGCACCGGGGAGCTGTTTTTT. This translates into CASSLRSGGGTGELFF.

The chain has TRBV5-8 and TRBJ2-5; 7 bases map to TRBD1. This CDR3 contains 13 residues. Germline values: CDR1 SGHTS, CDR2 YDEGEE. V shed 4 bases and J 5 bases; nucleotides not matched to a gene: 5. This CDR3 is CASSPGQLETQYF. CDR3 nucleotide sequence: TGTGCCAGCAGCCCGGGACAGCTGGAGACCCAGTACTTC.

The chain links TRBV12-3 or TRBV12-4 to TRBJ1-5; 10 nucleotides align to TRBD1. The CDR3 loop spans 13 amino acids. After removal of 6 bases from V and 6 bases from J, the junction contained 2 bases not matched to a gene. CDR3 nucleotides: TGTGCCAGCAGGGGACAGGGGCGTCAGCCCCAGCATTTT. It specifies CASRGQGRQPQHF.

CDR3 amino acids: CASSIVGTPEAFF. CDR3 bases: TGTGCCAGTAGTATAGTAGGTACCCCTGAAGCTTTCTTT. The chain joins TRBV19 to TRBJ1-1; D uncertain. The germline V and J ends were trimmed by 1 base and 6 bases, with 9 bases remaining between them. Germline V gene sequence: CDR1 LNHDA, CDR2 SQIVND (reference sequence). The CDR3 runs 13 residues. The full variable domain, with the rest looked up from reference TRBV19 and TRBJ1-1, is DGGITQSPKYLFRKEGQNVTLSCEQNLNHDAMYWYRQDPGQGLRLIYYSQIVNDFQKGDIAEGYSVSREKKESFPLTVTSAQKNPTAFYLCASSIVGTPEAFFGQGTRLTVV.

Remarks on this clonotype: A junction boundary mismatches the germline segment, possibly from a read error. The genes are TRBV19 and TRBJ2-5, with D perhaps TRBD1 or TRBD2 (6 bases each). Per germline, CDR1 LNHDA and CDR2 SQIVND (reference sequence). The CDR3 covers 14 residues. The CDR3 spells CASSHREDGETRYF. CDR3 nucleotides: TGTGCCAGTAGTCACAGGGAGGACGGGGAGACCCGGTACTTC.